These T cell receptor beta chains were read from a single sample in a study of blood T cell repertoires in COVID-19. Profiling relied on immunoSEQ multiplex PCR, and the TCRdb table lists in-frame clones only, not all of them. The sample has some 140,000 clones, about four fifths seen once. Sequenced sample: peripheral blood. All receptors derive from a woman older than 75 with acute or convalescent COVID-19. CDR3s leave out the opening cysteine and the closing phenylalanine or tryptophan.

j_call v_call cdr3_aa
TRBJ2-7 TRBV11-3 ASSLTGTEQY
TRBJ1-1 TRBV19 ASSIGARNTEAF
TRBJ2-2 TRBV11-2 ASSLEGGTGELF
TRBJ2-3 TRBV19 ASSRLGTSGGRADTQY
TRBJ2-6 TRBV6-2/TRBV6-3 ASSYEAGEMSGANVLT
TRBJ1-1 TRBV6-5 ASSSDSDTEAF
TRBJ1-1 TRBV6-5 ASSPQSGEGTEAF
TRBJ1-2 TRBV7-6 ASSLAGRGDGYT
TRBJ1-6 TRBV7-3 ASSLLNGGGSPLH
TRBJ2-7 TRBV10-3 AISDTRDRGLWEQY
TRBJ2-2 TRBV27 ASSFREAGELF
TRBJ2-7 TRBV15 ATSREAASYEQY
TRBJ1-5 TRBV4-3 ASSQGLRGNQPQH
TRBJ1-2 TRBV5-4 ASSGGLSNYGYT
TRBJ1-4 TRBV5-1 ASSADWGVEKLF
TRBJ2-3 TRBV29-1 SVEDLLDSPARSGSTDTQY
TRBJ2-7 TRBV27 ASSPTGQGGTYEQY
TRBJ2-3 TRBV15 ATSLTGSDTQY
TRBJ2-6 TRBV7-2 ASSKRSFGANVLT
TRBJ2-5 TRBV10-3 AIRKGQSYQETQY
TRBJ1-5 TRBV27 ASSPHMPGQGVQPQH
TRBJ1-1 TRBV25-1 ASSGGGRYEAF
TRBJ1-4 TRBV7-9 ASSLRQGDEKLF
TRBJ2-4 TRBV19 ASSIDRSTIQY
TRBJ2-1 TRBV4-1 ASSLAGGLHEQF
TRBJ2-1 TRBV2 ASRRLAGSGNEQF
TRBJ2-2 TRBV5-1 ASSLGTFVGELF
TRBJ2-5 TRBV4-1 ASSQDASTSGGEETQY
TRBJ1-1 TRBV3-1/TRBV3-2 ASSQTGQGRPEAF
TRBJ1-6 TRBV27 ATRRGGNNSPLH
TRBJ1-6 TRBV24-1 ATSDPIPEGNSPLH
TRBJ2-2 TRBV4-1 ASSQTGADTGELF
TRBJ2-2 TRBV10-3 AISGTGQGSANTGELF
TRBJ2-3 TRBV27 ASGFSGISTDTQY
TRBJ2-4 TRBV5-4 ASSLDGRGQNIQY
TRBJ1-6 TRBV2 ASSGDGGKNSPLH
TRBJ1-6 TRBV27 ASSRTPGQGRNNSPLH
TRBJ2-2 TRBV4-1 ASSARTGFGGGELF
TRBJ1-2 TRBV4-2 ASSQDEGLT
TRBJ1-2 TRBV7-2 ASSLGQGGGYT
TRBJ2-5 TRBV12-3/TRBV12-4 ASSLSEDQY
TRBJ2-7 TRBV7-9 ASSPAGSTYEQY
TRBJ2-7 TRBV29-1 SVGFTGGYEQY
TRBJ2-1 TRBV5-8 ASSFGLAGGIDEQF
TRBJ1-4 TRBV5-8 ASSSGRGSATNEKLF
TRBJ2-7 TRBV6-6 ASSSDRVPFEQY
TRBJ1-2 TRBV7-2 ASSLDNYGYT
TRBJ2-4 TRBV18 ASSPLSGVGENIQY
TRBJ1-2 TRBV3-1/TRBV3-2 ASSQDPAATGGYT
TRBJ2-1 TRBV7-3 ASSPQGGASGNNEQF
TRBJ2-4 TRBV6-4 ASSDPSPARSIDLNIQY
TRBJ2-7 TRBV4-2 ASSQSGEQSYEQY